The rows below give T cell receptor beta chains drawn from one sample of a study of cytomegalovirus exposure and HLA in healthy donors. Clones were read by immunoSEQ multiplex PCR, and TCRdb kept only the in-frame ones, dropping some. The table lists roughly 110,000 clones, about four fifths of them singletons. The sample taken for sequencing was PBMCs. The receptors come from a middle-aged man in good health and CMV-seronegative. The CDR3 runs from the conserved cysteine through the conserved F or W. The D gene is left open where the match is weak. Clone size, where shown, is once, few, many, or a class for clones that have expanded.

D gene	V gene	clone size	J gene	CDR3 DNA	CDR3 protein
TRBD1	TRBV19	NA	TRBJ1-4	TGTGCCAGTACACCCCCCGACAGGGCGGCAACTAATGAAAAACTGTTTTTT	CASTPPDRAATNEKLFF
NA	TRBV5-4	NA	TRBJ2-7	TGTGCCAGCAGGTTGGACACTAGCTCCTACGAGCAGTACTTC	CASRLDTSSYEQYF
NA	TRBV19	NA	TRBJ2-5	TGTGCCAGTAGTCTAAAGGCACAGGGGGGGGAGACCCAGTACTTC	CASSLKAQGGETQYF
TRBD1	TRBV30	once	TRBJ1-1	TGTGCCTGGAGAGGGACAGGACCACTTAACACTGAAGCTTTCTTT	CAWRGTGPLNTEAFF
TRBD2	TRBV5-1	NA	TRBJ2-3	TGCGCCAGCAGCTTGGATCTGGCGGGGGGCACAGATACGCAGTATTTT	CASSLDLAGGTDTQYF
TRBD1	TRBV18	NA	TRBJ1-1	TGTGCCAGCTCACCACTACGTATTGGACAGGGGGACACTGAAGCTTTCTTT	CASSPLRIGQGDTEAFF
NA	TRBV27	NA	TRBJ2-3	TGTGCCAGCAGTTTAACCCGGACAGATACGCAGTATTTT	CASSLTRTDTQYF
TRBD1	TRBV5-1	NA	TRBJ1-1	TGCGCCAGCAGCTTCGAGACAGGGGGCACTGAAGCTTTCTTT	CASSFETGGTEAFF
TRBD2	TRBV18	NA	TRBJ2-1	TGTGCCAGCTCACTAGCGGGGGACTCCTACAATGAGCAGTTCTTC	CASSLAGDSYNEQFF
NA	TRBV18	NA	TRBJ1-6	TGTGCCAGCTCACCTCGGGGGGGAGTACAAGAAGCTCTAGAGTCACCCCTCCACTTT	CASSPRGGVQEALESPLHF
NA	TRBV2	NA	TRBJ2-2	TGTGCCAGCAGTGAGGCGGAGAACACCGGGGAGCTGTTTTTT	CASSEAENTGELFF
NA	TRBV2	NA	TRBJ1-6	TGTGCCAGCAGTCCAGAGGGGACGGGGGATAATTCACCCCTCCACTTT	CASSPEGTGDNSPLHF
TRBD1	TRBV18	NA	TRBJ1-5	TGTGCCAGCTCAGGGACAGGGGGAGATCAGCCCCAGCATTTT	CASSGTGGDQPQHF
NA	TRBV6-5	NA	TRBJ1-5	TGTGCCAGCAGTTACGGAGGACAGAACAATCAGCCCCAGCATTTT	CASSYGGQNNQPQHF
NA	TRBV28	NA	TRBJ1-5	TGTGCCAGCAGTTCGGGAGTCCGGGAGCCCCAGCATTTT	CASSSGVREPQHF
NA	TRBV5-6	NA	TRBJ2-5	TGTGCCAGCAGTATGTTCGACAGGAGCTTAGAGACCCAGTACTTC	CASSMFDRSLETQYF
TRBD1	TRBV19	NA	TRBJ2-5	TGTGCCAGTAGTACATTGGGACAGCAAGAGACCCAGTACTTC	CASSTLGQQETQYF
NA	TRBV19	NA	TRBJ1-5	TGTGCCAGTAGTCCCCGAGATCAGCCCCAGCATTTT	CASSPRDQPQHF